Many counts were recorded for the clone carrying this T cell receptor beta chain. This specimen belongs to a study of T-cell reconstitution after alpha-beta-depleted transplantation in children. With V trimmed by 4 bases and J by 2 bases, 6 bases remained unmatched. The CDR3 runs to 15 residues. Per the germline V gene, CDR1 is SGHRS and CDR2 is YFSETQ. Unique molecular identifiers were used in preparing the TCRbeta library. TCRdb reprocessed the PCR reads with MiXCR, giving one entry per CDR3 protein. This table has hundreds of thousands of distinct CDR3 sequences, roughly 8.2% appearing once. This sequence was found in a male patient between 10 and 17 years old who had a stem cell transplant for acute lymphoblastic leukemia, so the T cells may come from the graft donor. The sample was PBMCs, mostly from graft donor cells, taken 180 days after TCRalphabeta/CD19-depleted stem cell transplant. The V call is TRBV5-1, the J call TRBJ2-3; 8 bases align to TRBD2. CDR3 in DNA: TGCGCCAGCAGCCTCACTAGCGGTCTCACAGATACGCAGTATTTT. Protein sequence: CASSLTSGLTDTQYF.